Following are 27 T cell receptor beta chains from one sample sequenced in a study of blood T cell repertoires in COVID-19 (dated by TCRdb to the early 2020s). The library was obtained by the immunoSEQ multiplex PCR assay. Drawn from immuneACCESS, this table holds only the in-frame rearrangements with V and J called that TCRdb kept. Clones are partly lost; checked studies trace under half to an unresolved V gene and leave the rest unexplained. In this sample the table shows fewer than 300,000 clones, around nine tenths of which occur a single time. Of the sample, roughly 9% falls within the top ten clones. The sample consisted of PBMCs or T cells enriched from blood (not recorded which). The receptors were gathered from a man in his forties or fifties who had recovered from COVID-19.

The chain carries TRBV7-2 and TRBJ2-7; D ambiguous. Trimming took off 0 bases at V and 0 bases at J, with 6 bases between the two ends. CDR3 length: 14 residues. Looked up from germline, CDR1 is SGHTA and CDR2 is FQGNSA. The CDR3 coding sequence is TGTGCCAGCAGCTTAGCCTCGAGCTCCTACGAGCAGTACTTC. It is translated as CASSLASSSYEQYF.

In this sample, this clone turned up once. The chain is built from TRBV10-1 and TRBJ2-5; 10 bases agree with TRBD1. The germline V gene encodes CDR1 WNHNN and CDR2 SYGVQD (reference sequence). With V trimmed by 6 bases and J by 5 bases, 9 bases remained unmatched. The CDR3 is 15 amino acids. CDR3 residues: CASSLGQGGFETQYF. CDR3 nucleotide sequence: TGCGCCAGCAGCCTAGGACAGGGGGGCTTCGAGACCCAGTACTTC.

The V gene is TRBV30, the J gene TRBJ2-3, with D perhaps TRBD2 (6 bases). This CDR3 contains 16 residues. V lost 3 bases and J lost 2, with 18 bases in between. Germline CDR1 is GTSNPN and CDR2 is SVGIG (reference sequence). CDR3 protein: CAWSGVAGTVTDTQYF. The CDR3, as DNA: TGTGCCTGGAGCGGGGTCGCCGGGACTGTCACAGATACGCAGTATTTT.

The chain employs TRBV19 and TRBJ1-1, with 9 bases identical to TRBD1. V shed 5 bases, J shed 4 bases, and the junction held 5 bases outside the gene matches. The CDR3 runs 14 residues. The V gene's germline CDR1 is LNHDA and CDR2 SQIVND (reference sequence). The CDR3 region has the DNA TGTGCCAGTAGTGCGACAGGGGGTTCCACTGAAGCTTTCTTT. Its translation is CASSATGGSTEAFF. The complete variable domain, with remaining parts taken from reference TRBV19 and TRBJ1-1, reads DGGITQSPKYLFRKEGQNVTLSCEQNLNHDAMYWYRQDPGQGLRLIYYSQIVNDFQKGDIAEGYSVSREKKESFPLTVTSAQKNPTAFYLCASSATGGSTEAFFGQGTRLTVV.

CDR3 coding DNA: TGTGCCAGCGCCGGGACTAGCGGGGTCTACGAGCAGTACTTC. It yields the protein CASAGTSGVYEQYF. The gene calls are TRBV27 and TRBJ2-7; 13 bases are a match to TRBD2. The CDR3 covers 14 residues. The junction had 4 bases not matched to a gene; V was cut back by 8 bases and J by 3 bases. CDR1 and CDR2 (germline): MNHEY, SMNVEV (reference sequence).

This clone was seen only a few times. V usage is TRBV19 and J usage is TRBJ1-4, with 8 bases that match TRBD1. Germline V lookup: CDR1 LNHDA, CDR2 SQIVND (reference sequence). There are 14 residues in the CDR3. The ends lost 5 bases at V and 11 bases at J; junction bases unmatched: 10. The CDR3: CASSSGQGSGKLFF. The CDR3 DNA is TGTGCCAGTAGTTCTGGACAGGGATCAGGGAAACTGTTTTTT.

This sequence joins TRBV19 and TRBJ1-5, with a possible D match to TRBD1 (5 bases). V was pared by 4 bases and J by 9 bases, with 22 bases between. Germline assignment: CDR1 LNHDA and CDR2 SQIVND (reference sequence). The CDR3 extends over 16 amino acids. The CDR3 loop reads CASSNVFAGEGAPQHF. The DNA for the CDR3 is TGTGCCAGTAGTAACGTATTTGCGGGGGAGGGTGCGCCCCAGCATTTT.

This clone was counted at least ten times. The rearrangement uses TRBV27 and TRBJ1-4; 11 bases fit TRBD1. The V segment lost 3 bases and the J segment 3 bases; nucleotides outside the gene matches: 12. CDR1 and CDR2 from the germline V gene are MNHEY and SMNVEV (reference sequence). This CDR3 spans 19 amino acids. The CDR3 is CASSFRTGGSVLANEKLFF. For the CDR3, the DNA is TGTGCCAGCAGTTTCAGGACAGGGGGCTCAGTGTTGGCTAATGAAAAACTGTTTTTT.

The J gene is TRBJ1-5, the V gene TRBV29-1; 9 nucleotides line up with TRBD1. CDR3 length: 13 residues. V dropped 8 bases and J dropped 5; count of bases not matched to a gene: 7. Germline CDR1 is SQVTM and CDR2 is ANQGSEA. CDR3 DNA: TGCAGCATCCGGACAGGGGACGATCAGCCCCAGCATTTT. It specifies CSIRTGDDQPQHF. Complete variable domain (other parts from reference TRBV29-1 and TRBJ1-5): SAVISQKPSRDICQRGTSLTIQCQVDSQVTMMFWYRQQPGQSLTLIATANQGSEATYESGFVIDKFPISRPNLTFSTLTVSNMSPEDSSIYLCSIRTGDDQPQHFGDGTRLSIL.

DNA for the CDR3: TGCGCCAGCAGCTTGGTCATCCGCAAGGGGGCCGCCGGGGAGCTGTTTTTT. Encoded protein: CASSLVIRKGAAGELFF. The chain is built from TRBV5-1 and TRBJ2-2, with 7 bases lining up with TRBD1. There are 17 residues in the CDR3. After removal of 0 bases from V and 6 bases from J, the junction contained 11 bases not matched to a gene. Germline V CDR1 and CDR2: SGHRS, YFSETQ.

This chain uses TRBV11-2 with TRBJ1-1; D call uncertain. Trimming stripped 1 base from V and 6 bases from J, with 9 bases between. The CDR3 has 13 residues. Germline V gene sequence: CDR1 SGHAT, CDR2 FQNNGV. CDR3 protein: CASSLALQPEAFF. The CDR3, as DNA: TGTGCCAGCAGCTTAGCACTTCAACCTGAAGCTTTCTTT.

The rearrangement uses TRBV18 and TRBJ1-1; possibly TRBD1 for D (5 bases). Trimming removed 2 bases from V and 7 bases from J, with 11 bases in between. The CDR3 is 13 amino acids. CDR1 is KGHSH and CDR2 is LQKENI in the germline V gene. The CDR3 loop is CASSPSGILEAFF. For the CDR3, the DNA is TGTGCCAGCTCACCATCAGGGATCCTTGAAGCTTTCTTT.

The genes are TRBV10-3 and TRBJ2-5, with TRBD2 identical over 7 bases. Trimming cost V 11 bases and J 4 bases; bases outside gene matches: 10. The germline CDR1 and CDR2 sequences are ENHRY and SYGVKD. The CDR3 covers 13 residues. The CDR3 is CAASPERGETQYF. CDR3 sequence (DNA): TGTGCCGCCTCCCCCGAGCGGGGAGAGACCCAGTACTTC.

The V gene is TRBV7-2, the J gene TRBJ2-7, with 8 bases lining up with TRBD2. The V and J ends lost 5 bases and 1 base, in that order; junction bases with no gene match: 10. The CDR3 consists of 16 residues. Looked up from germline, CDR1 is SGHTA and CDR2 is FQGNSA. The CDR3 DNA follows: TGTGCCAGCAGCCCCCGAGGGGCGGGGGGATCCTACGAGCAGTACTTC. This codes for CASSPRGAGGSYEQYF.

This chain connects TRBV5-1 to TRBJ2-3, with a tentative D call TRBD2 (5 bases). Germline lookup yields CDR1 SGHRS and CDR2 YFSETQ. Trimming took 0 bases from V and 2 from J, leaving 7 bases between them. CDR3 length: 14 amino acids. This chain's CDR3 is CASSLGGFTDTQYF. The CDR3 DNA sequence: TGCGCCAGCAGCTTGGGAGGGTTCACAGATACGCAGTATTTT.

The chain links TRBV10-2 to TRBJ1-1, with D possibly being TRBD1 (6 bases). Per germline, CDR1 WSHSY and CDR2 SAAADI. Between the trimmed V and J ends, which lost 5 bases and 1 base, there was a span of 20 bases. The CDR3 is 17 amino acids. CDR3 sequence: CASSSVTRQERNTEAFF. The CDR3 region has the DNA TGCGCCAGCAGTTCCGTAACCCGACAGGAAAGGAACACTGAAGCTTTCTTT.

The CDR3 protein is CASSRLAAETQYF. For the CDR3, the DNA is TGTGCCAGCAGCCGACTAGCGGCAGAGACCCAGTACTTC. The chain couples TRBV7-8 to TRBJ2-5, with 9 bases identical to TRBD2. This CDR3 has 13 amino acids. Germline CDR1 SGHVS, CDR2 FQNEAQ. The V segment lost 5 bases and the J segment 4 bases; nucleotides outside the gene matches: 2.

The chain uses TRBV28 and TRBJ2-5; D is perhaps TRBD2 (5 bases). The CDR3 covers 15 residues. V was clipped by 6 bases and J by 7 bases, with 21 bases between them. Germline loops: CDR1 MDHEN, CDR2 SYDVKM. The CDR3 reads CASRTWSSREVTQYF. Written as DNA, the CDR3 is TGTGCCAGCAGAACCTGGTCTAGCCGGGAAGTGACCCAGTACTTC.

This clone was picked up a small number of times. The genes are TRBV7-3 and TRBJ2-1; D remains unclear. The CDR3 consists of 14 residues. V lost 0 bases and J lost 9, with 12 bases in between. In germline, CDR1 is SGHTA, CDR2 FQGTGA. The CDR3 loop is CASSLTTSNSEQFF. CDR3 in DNA: TGTGCCAGCAGCTTAACTACGAGCAACAGTGAGCAGTTCTTC. The whole variable domain, filled in from reference TRBV7-3 and TRBJ2-1, reads GAGVSQTPSNKVTEKGKYVELRCDPISGHTALYWYRQSLGQGPEFLIYFQGTGAADDSGLPNDRFFAVRPEGSVSTLKIQRTERGDSAVYLCASSLTTSNSEQFFGPGTRLTVL.

This chain uses TRBV29-1 with TRBJ2-2; 10 bases are shared with TRBD2. Germline V gene sequence: CDR1 SQVTM, CDR2 ANQGSEA. With 4 bases clipped from V and 8 bases from J, the junction kept 16 bases outside the gene matches. This CDR3 spans 17 amino acids. CDR3 protein: CSVAGTRAGGPVGELFF. The CDR3 bases are TGCAGCGTTGCCGGGACCCGAGCGGGGGGGCCGGTAGGGGAGCTGTTTTTT.

The chain carries TRBV7-6 and TRBJ2-2, with 13 nucleotides matching TRBD2. The CDR3 sequence is 16 residues long. Trimming took 5 bases from V and 5 from J; bases not matched to a gene: 5. Germline CDR1 and CDR2: SGHVS and FNYEAQ. As DNA, the CDR3 is TGTGCCAGCAGCCTAGGACTAGCGGGGGTAACCGGGGAGCTGTTTTTT. Its translation is CASSLGLAGVTGELFF.

The CDR3 loop is CASSIRPDRSQPQHF. The CDR3 nucleotides are TGTGCCAGTAGTATTAGGCCAGACAGGAGTCAGCCCCAGCATTTT. The V gene is TRBV19, the J gene TRBJ1-5; D may be TRBD1 (6 bases). CDR3 size: 15 residues. Looked up from germline, CDR1 is LNHDA and CDR2 is SQIVND (reference sequence). Deletions cut 3 bases from V and 6 bases from J, with 15 bases between.

The chain recombines TRBV7-3 with TRBJ1-2; D is perhaps TRBD1 (6 bases). The CDR3 spans 13 residues. In germline, CDR1 is SGHTA, CDR2 FQGTGA. The V gene lost 8 bases and the J gene lost 7 bases, with 17 bases spanning the gap. In DNA, the CDR3 is TGTGCCAGCGGCACCCGGGGGGCCTTTGGCTACACCTTC. Translation gives CASGTRGAFGYTF.

This clone was counted only a few times. Here the CDR3 reads CASSQLVGTGYGYTF. CDR3 coding DNA: TGCGCCAGCAGCCAATTGGTCGGGACAGGCTATGGCTACACCTTC. The rearrangement joins TRBV4-1 to TRBJ1-2; 8 positions match TRBD1. Germline CDR1 is MGHRA and CDR2 is YSYEKL. This CDR3 comprises 15 residues. V dropped 2 bases and J dropped 4; count of bases not matched to a gene: 6.

The chain links TRBV19 to TRBJ2-6, with D maybe TRBD2 (5 bases). The CDR3 runs to 16 residues. The V and J ends lost 5 bases and 2 bases respectively, with 13 bases between them. Germline-derived CDR1 and CDR2 are LNHDA and SQIVND (reference sequence). CDR3 DNA: TGTGCCAGTAGTTCCCATGGACTTACTGGGGCCAACGTCCTGACTTTC. It is translated as CASSSHGLTGANVLTF.

V is TRBV11-2 and J is TRBJ1-3; D is undetermined. Trimming took off 5 bases at V and 8 bases at J, with 13 bases between the two ends. CDR3 size: 13 residues. Germline V gives CDR1 SGHAT, CDR2 FQNNGV. CDR3 nucleotide sequence: TGTGCCAGCAGCCCCGAACTCGGGGACACCATATATTTT. This codes for CASSPELGDTIYF.

This clone was detected once. J is TRBJ2-5 and V is TRBV18; unclear D gene. The CDR3 is 14 amino acids. From germline, CDR1 is KGHSH and CDR2 LQKENI. V was pared by 2 bases and J by 5 bases, with 12 bases between. The CDR3 coding sequence is TGTGCCAGCTCACCAGCGACTCTTTGGGAGACCCAGTACTTC. This codes for CASSPATLWETQYF.